A single sample is the source of the 21 T cell receptor beta chains below, sequenced in a study of T cell repertoires in cytomegalovirus infection. TCRdb reanalysed the reads using MiXCR and keeps one entry per CDR3 protein. Seen here are 650,000 to 900,000 distinct CDR3 sequences, 32% observed once, and the top ten hold under 15%. Their antigen targets remain unknown. The specimen comprised cultured CD8+ T cells from PBMCs, sampled from culture after CMV antigen stimulation. These receptors came from a human donor in good health (CMV status not recorded). Some clones in this sample may be carry-over from other donors' samples.

As for this clonotype: No DNA is shown, since the ends of the CDR3 on it are uncertain; the CDR3 is the one TCRdb lists. The chain is built from TRBV19 and TRBJ1-4; the table's D call of TRBD1 was not tested on the DNA. From germline, CDR1 is LNHDA and CDR2 SQIVND (reference sequence). The length of the CDR3 is 12 amino acids, counting both ends. CDR3 loop: CASSPGTETVFF.

This clonotype turned up a few times. The chain is built from TRBV7-6 and TRBJ2-1; possible D gene TRBD2, 7 bases. This CDR3 has 15 residues. In germline, CDR1 is SGHVS, CDR2 FNYEAQ. V lost 4 bases, J lost 3 bases, and 13 bases lay in between. For the CDR3, the DNA is TGTGCCAGCAGCTCTGGGGGGGCCGACTACAATGAGCAGTTCTTC. Translating it yields CASSSGGADYNEQFF.

The V gene is TRBV28, the J gene TRBJ1-2, with a tentative D call TRBD1 (6 bases). V lost 2 bases, J lost 7 bases, and 14 bases lay in between. Germline assignment: CDR1 MDHEN and CDR2 SYDVKM. The CDR3 totals 14 residues. The CDR3: CASSLRGPGSGYTF. The CDR3, as DNA: TGTGCCAGCAGTTTACGGGGGCCCGGCTCTGGCTACACCTTC.

The chain is built from TRBV12-5 and TRBJ2-1; 7 nucleotides align to TRBD1. This CDR3 has 15 amino acids. Germline loops: CDR1 LGHNT, CDR2 FRNRAP. V shed 1 base, J shed 7 bases, and the junction held 7 bases outside the gene matches. CDR3 amino acids: CASGLAGIRGNEQFF. CDR3 bases: TGTGCTAGTGGTTTGGCCGGGATCAGGGGGAATGAGCAGTTCTTC.

CDR3 coding DNA: TGCGCCAGCAGCGCCGCTTTTGGTAGGGGACAGGGTGACAAAAACATTCAGTACTTC. Translating gives CASSAAFGRGQGDKNIQYF. This chain joins TRBV5-1 and TRBJ2-4; 9 bases map to TRBD1. The CDR3 length is 19 residues. The V and J ends lost 4 bases and 3 bases, in that order; junction bases with no gene match: 17. CDR1 and CDR2 (germline): SGHRS, YFSETQ.

This clonotype was seen repeatedly, ten times or more. The gene calls are TRBV12-3 or TRBV12-4 and TRBJ1-1; TRBD1 might be the D (5 bases). This CDR3 region has 14 residues. V was pared by 3 bases and J by 1 base, with 9 bases between. Written as DNA, the CDR3 is TGTGCCAGCAGTTTCGGGGGTACGAACACTGAAGCTTTCTTT. This encodes CASSFGGTNTEAFF.

This clonotype showed up many times. V gene TRBV27 combines with J gene TRBJ2-3; 10 bases match TRBD2. Trimming took 6 bases from V and 4 from J; bases not matched to a gene: 10. This CDR3 is 16 amino acids long. Germline lookup yields CDR1 MNHEY and CDR2 SMNVEV (reference sequence). The CDR3 here is CASRPRSGGASDTQYF. The CDR3 coding sequence is TGTGCCAGCAGGCCTCGGAGCGGGGGGGCGTCAGATACGCAGTATTTT.

This clonotype was counted a few times. V usage is TRBV6-2 or TRBV6-3 and J usage is TRBJ2-4; 11 positions match TRBD1. The V and J ends lost 0 bases and 6 bases, in that order; junction bases with no gene match: 7. This CDR3 contains 17 residues. Per the germline V gene, CDR1 is MNHEY and CDR2 is SVGEGT. CDR3 protein: CASSYSRTGGGGNIQYF. For the CDR3, the DNA is TGTGCCAGCAGTTACTCCAGGACAGGGGGCGGCGGAAACATTCAGTACTTC.

This clonotype was observed a handful of times. V usage is TRBV6-5 and J usage is TRBJ2-1; D gene unclear. The germline CDR1 and CDR2 sequences are MNHEY and SVGAGI. The CDR3 contains 17 residues. Trimming cost V 2 bases and J 5 bases, with 19 bases left between them. In DNA form, the CDR3 reads TGTGCCAGCAGTTACCCGCGACCTAGTCTCGACAACAATGAGCAGTTCTTC. Amino acids: CASSYPRPSLDNNEQFF.

This rearrangement joins TRBV28 to TRBJ2-5; D ambiguous. V shed 3 bases and J shed 0 bases, with 8 bases lying between them. The V gene's germline CDR1 is MDHEN and CDR2 SYDVKM. CDR3 length: 14 amino acids. CDR3 amino acids: CASSFLGYQETQYF. The CDR3 DNA is TGTGCCAGCAGTTTCTTAGGCTACCAAGAGACCCAGTACTTC.

The genes are TRBV19 and TRBJ1-1; D remains ambiguous. This CDR3 is built from 18 residues. V gave up 7 bases and J gave up 1 base, with 25 bases separating them. Germline-derived CDR1 and CDR2 are LNHDA and SQIVND (reference sequence). In nucleotides, the CDR3 is TGTGCCAGTACCCGTATCACGGCCGCGCCGTTACAGAACACTGAAGCTTTCTTT. Translating it yields CASTRITAAPLQNTEAFF.

This clonotype was seen repeatedly, ten times or more. The J gene is TRBJ2-1, the V gene TRBV7-6; 10 positions agree with TRBD2. CDR3 size: 13 residues. Germline values: CDR1 SGHVS, CDR2 FNYEAQ. V lost 6 bases to trimming and J lost 9 bases; unmatched junction nucleotides: 5. CDR3 coding DNA: TGTGCCAGCAGTCTAAGCGGGGGGGGTGAGCAGTTCTTC. The encoded protein is CASSLSGGGEQFF.

This chain connects TRBV25-1 to TRBJ1-3; the D is unclear. In germline, CDR1 is MGHDK, CDR2 SYGVNS. This CDR3 comprises 15 residues. V lost 2 bases and J lost 3, with 11 bases in between. The DNA of the CDR3 is TGTGCCAGCAGTGAACCCCTCGGATATGGAAACACCATATATTTT. Translation gives CASSEPLGYGNTIYF.

This chain connects TRBV12-5 to TRBJ2-7; D uncertain. With 0 bases removed from V and 1 base from J, the gap between germline ends came to 13 bases. The CDR3 loop spans 16 amino acids. Germline assignment: CDR1 LGHNT and CDR2 FRNRAP. The CDR3 sequence is CASGLVWATESYEQYF. The CDR3 nucleotides read TGTGCTAGTGGTTTGGTATGGGCTACAGAATCCTACGAGCAGTACTTC. The whole variable domain, filled in from reference TRBV12-5 and TRBJ2-7, reads DARVTQTPRHKVTEMGQEVTMRCQPILGHNTVFWYRQTMMQGLELLAYFRNRAPLDDSGMPKDRFSAEMPDATLATLKIQPSEPRDSAVYFCASGLVWATESYEQYFGPGTRLTVT.

This clonotype has only a few counts. The rearrangement joins TRBV6-1 to TRBJ1-1; weak D call: TRBD1 (5 bases). Germline V gene data show CDR1 as MNHNS and CDR2 as SASEGT. With 8 bases removed from V and 8 bases from J, the gap between germline ends came to 12 bases. The CDR3 extends over 11 amino acids. DNA of the CDR3: TGTGCCAGCCTTGGGGGTCCCGAAGCTTTCTTT. It encodes CASLGGPEAFF.

This clonotype has a single count. The junction and the germline gene differ at one end; a read error may be behind it. This sequence joins TRBV5-6 and TRBJ1-2, with 7 bases matching TRBD1. The CDR3 length is 12 residues. From germline, CDR1 is SGHDT and CDR2 YYEEEE. CDR3 in DNA: TGTGCCAACAGCTGGAGGGACAGCTCACCCCCCTTC. This translates into CANSWRDSSPPF. Full variable domain (remainder filled in from reference TRBV5-6 and TRBJ1-2): DAGVTQSPTHLIKTRGQQVTLRCSPKSGHDTVSWYQQALGQGPQFIFQYYEEEERQRGNFPDRFSGHQFPNYSSELNVNALLLGDSALYLCANSWRDSSPPFGSGTRLTVV.

This clonotype was picked up a small number of times. The chain links TRBV19 to TRBJ2-7; D is possibly TRBD1 or TRBD2 (6 bases each). The CDR3 runs 13 residues. CDR1 and CDR2 from the germline V gene are LNHDA and SQIVND (reference sequence). V was cut by 3 bases and J by 6 bases, with 12 bases left in between. The CDR3 protein is CASSITGAGEQYV. The CDR3 DNA is TGTGCCAGTAGTATTACGGGGGCCGGCGAGCAGTACGTC.

J is TRBJ1-6 and V is TRBV9; D uncertain. With 3 bases removed from V and 6 bases from J, the gap between germline ends came to 16 bases. CDR3 length: 16 amino acids. The germline V gene has CDR1 SGDLS and CDR2 YYNGEE. CDR3 nucleotide sequence: TGTGCCAGCAGCGACATAACCTGGGGTGCTAATTCACCCCTCCACTTT. It encodes CASSDITWGANSPLHF.

The chain employs TRBV19 and TRBJ1-3; D is unclear. Per germline, CDR1 LNHDA and CDR2 SQIVND (reference sequence). With 8 bases removed from V and 0 bases from J, the gap between germline ends came to 8 bases. There are 13 residues in the CDR3. The CDR3 nucleotides read TGTGCCAGTTGGGATTCCTCTGGAAACACCATATATTTT. Its protein is CASWDSSGNTIYF.

This sequence joins TRBV4-2 and TRBJ2-1, with TRBD1 as a possible D gene (7 bases). The germline gives CDR1 LGHNA, CDR2 YNFKEQ. The CDR3 contains 15 residues. The ends were cut back, 3 bases at V and 7 bases at J, with 16 bases in the middle. The chain's CDR3 is CASSHGGHRGNEQFF. The CDR3 DNA reads TGTGCCAGCAGCCACGGGGGCCACAGGGGTAATGAGCAGTTCTTC.

The rearrangement uses TRBV7-2 and TRBJ1-4; D possibly corresponds to TRBD1 (5 bases). The germline V and J ends were trimmed by 5 bases and 0 bases, with 10 bases remaining between them. The CDR3 totals 15 residues. Germline values: CDR1 SGHTA, CDR2 FQGNSA. CDR3: CASSPSTATNEKLFF. CDR3 bases: TGTGCCAGCAGCCCTTCGACAGCAACTAATGAAAAACTGTTTTTT.